Below are 7 T cell receptor beta chains sequenced from a single sample in a study of blood T cell repertoires in COVID-19. The method was immunoSEQ multiplex PCR; TCRdb's version includes in-frame clones alone and lacks a portion of them. The sample records fewer than 600,000 clones, roughly 88% being singletons. Sequencing was carried out using PBMCs or T cells enriched from blood (not recorded which). These receptors all stem from a woman aged 40 to 55 who had recovered from COVID-19.

V and J are TRBV15 and TRBJ2-7; TRBD1 might be the D (6 bases). The CDR3 contains 15 residues. Between the trimmed V and J ends, which lost 5 bases and 6 bases, there was a span of 20 bases. Germline CDR1 and CDR2: LNHNV and YYDKDF (reference sequence). CDR3 nucleotide sequence: TGTGCCACCAGCCCAATCGCGGGCCTCAGGGGCGAGCAGTACTTC. Translation gives CATSPIAGLRGEQYF.

The sample holds many counts of this clone. The chain joins TRBV24-1 to TRBJ2-1; D may be TRBD2 (5 bases). V gave up 3 bases and J gave up 6 bases, with 14 bases separating them. There are 15 residues in the CDR3. Per germline, CDR1 KGHDR and CDR2 SFDVKD. The CDR3 loop reads CATSDVRNGGNEQFF. As DNA, the CDR3 is TGTGCCACCAGTGATGTCCGTAATGGAGGCAATGAGCAGTTCTTC.

The chain has TRBV24-1 and TRBJ2-1; TRBD1 agrees at 10 bases. CDR1 and CDR2 from the germline V gene are KGHDR and SFDVKD. CDR3 length equals 17 residues. Germline trimming cut 3 bases from V and 1 base from J; bases unmatched to any gene: 5. The CDR3 nucleotides are TGTGCCACCAGTGATCCCGGACAGGGGGGATCCTACAATGAGCAGTTCTTC. It specifies CATSDPGQGGSYNEQFF.

The chain carries TRBV7-9 and TRBJ2-5; D ambiguous. Germline V CDR1 and CDR2: SEHNR, FQNEAQ (reference sequence). The CDR3 contains 12 residues. The V end was cut by 3 bases, the J end by 5 bases, with 7 bases between. The CDR3: CASSLSGETQYF. CDR3 coding DNA: TGTGCCAGCAGCTTGAGTGGTGAGACCCAGTACTTC.

The V and J genes are TRBV24-1 and TRBJ2-1, with 15 bases matching TRBD2. The V gene end was trimmed by 3 bases and the J gene end by 8 bases; junction bases not matched to a gene: 13. The CDR3 is made up of 19 amino acids. CDR1 KGHDR and CDR2 SFDVKD come from the germline V gene. The CDR3 protein is CATSDRKPRTSGGVDEQFF. The CDR3 coding sequence is TGTGCCACCAGTGATCGAAAGCCTAGGACTAGCGGGGGGGTGGATGAGCAGTTCTTC.

This clone was counted between two and nine times. This sequence joins TRBV2 and TRBJ1-6; a weak D match, TRBD1 (6 bases). The CDR3 is 12 amino acids. Germline lookup yields CDR1 SNHLY and CDR2 FYNNEI. The V end was cut by 5 bases, the J end by 7 bases, with 6 bases between. The CDR3 sequence is CASSTGNSPLHF. In nucleotides, the CDR3 is TGTGCCAGCAGTACAGGGAATTCACCCCTCCACTTT.

V gene TRBV7-6 combines with J gene TRBJ2-3, with D perhaps matching TRBD2 (6 bases). Trimming took 3 bases from V and 1 from J, leaving 14 bases between them. The germline V gene has CDR1 SGHVS and CDR2 FNYEAQ. This CDR3 region has 16 residues. CDR3 in amino acids: CASSFGGSRGTDTQYF. CDR3 bases: TGTGCCAGCAGCTTTGGAGGGAGTCGAGGCACAGATACGCAGTATTTT. The whole variable domain, remainder taken from reference TRBV7-6 and TRBJ2-3, is GAGVSQSPRYKVTKRGQDVALRCDPISGHVSLYWYRQALGQGPEFLTYFNYEAQQDKSGLPNDRFSAERPEGSISTLTIQRTEQRDSAMYRCASSFGGSRGTDTQYFGPGTRLTVL.